These T cell receptor beta chains were read from a single sample in a study of spatial heterogeneity in lung cancer. TCRdb re-derived calls from the 5' RACE reads in MiXCR, one entry per CDR3 protein. Among over 95,000 distinct CDR3 sequences, 11% were seen once, and the ten largest hold more than 20%. The input for sequencing was PBMCs, taken at follow-up. Every receptor here comes from a female donor with early-stage non-small cell lung cancer. Each CDR3 is given with its conserved first and last residue.

j_call v_call cdr3_aa
TRBJ1-1 TRBV5-1 CASSFFSRPGNTEAFF
TRBJ2-3 TRBV18 CASSPWGHSTDTQYF
TRBJ1-2 TRBV6-2/TRBV6-3 CASTSNRGGGYTF
TRBJ2-7 TRBV28 CASSHQAYEQYF
TRBJ1-5 TRBV24-1 CATSDPGQGPNQPQHF
TRBJ1-5 TRBV20-1 CSARTGQGGNQPQHF
TRBJ1-6 TRBV7-2 CASSLGVRSPLHF
TRBJ1-1 TRBV10-3 CAIRDRAMNTEAFF
TRBJ1-1 TRBV12-3/TRBV12-4 CASSLWGGENTEAFF
TRBJ1-4 TRBV7-2 CASSLDMTAMEKLFF
TRBJ2-1 TRBV9 CASSGTSGPYNEQFF
TRBJ2-3 TRBV4-3 CASSQETGFESHSSTDTQYF
TRBJ2-3 TRBV9 CASSVTSTDTQYF
TRBJ2-3 TRBV18 CASSPEDTQYF
TRBJ2-5 TRBV7-2 CASSLGGRREETQYF
TRBJ2-3 TRBV29-1 CSSLLGDTQYF
TRBJ2-7 TRBV20-1 CSASRLAGVSYEQYF
TRBJ2-1 TRBV4-3 CASSATSQYNEQFF
TRBJ1-2 TRBV28 CGLYTNYGYTF
TRBJ2-7 TRBV29-1 CSVGGMYSYEQYF
TRBJ2-1 TRBV5-1 CASSLSARGGPWNEQFF
TRBJ2-3 TRBV20-1 CSATTGTGRADTQYF
TRBJ2-7 TRBV3-1 CASSGGTGPYEQYF
TRBJ2-7 TRBV5-6 CASSLSGRNYEQYF
TRBJ2-2 TRBV7-2 CASSLNSNTGELFF
TRBJ1-2 TRBV19 CASSRQWGYTF
TRBJ1-1 TRBV5-1 CASSLFMNTEAFF
TRBJ2-2 TRBV18 CASSPQGPNTGELFF
TRBJ2-1 TRBV20-1 CSARDPGQGGRYNEQFF
TRBJ2-1 TRBV30 CAWSTQRGLRSYNEQFF
TRBJ2-1 TRBV3-1 CASSPNSGHNNEQFF
TRBJ1-1 TRBV20-1 CSARPPSRGQTEAFF
TRBJ2-5 TRBV6-2/TRBV6-3 CASSYTPSGLKTQYF
TRBJ2-5 TRBV12-3/TRBV12-4 CASRTGGMETQYF
TRBJ2-5 TRBV29-1 CSVDQGRETQYF
TRBJ1-4 TRBV7-9 CASRSGPNEKLFF
TRBJ2-4 TRBV28 CASRPSGTGGKSKNIQYF
TRBJ2-6 TRBV29-1 CSVYSQGQGTSGANVLTF
TRBJ1-6 TRBV7-2 CASSPGWLGPLHF
TRBJ2-7 TRBV20-1 CSASRLTSGYEQYF
TRBJ2-3 TRBV28 CASSLGFSDLQYF
TRBJ2-1 TRBV3-1 CASSLLAGVNEQFF
TRBJ2-7 TRBV28 CASSAIGTGFSYEQYF
TRBJ2-1 TRBV5-1 CASSFRGAGGNEQFF
TRBJ1-3 TRBV30 CAWTRGQGANTIYF
TRBJ2-3 TRBV3-1 CASSQWAGTSTDTQYF
TRBJ2-3 TRBV9 CASSVALASNTQYF
TRBJ2-7 TRBV29-1 CSVTPGTGNYEQYF
TRBJ1-5 TRBV6-5 CASSSGGGGNQPQHF
TRBJ1-1 TRBV5-1 CATGRGTNTEAFF
TRBJ1-5 TRBV7-2 CASSAGTDQPQHF
TRBJ2-3 TRBV6-1 CASRLLAGGTDTQYF
TRBJ2-5 TRBV28 CASTTGGNLQETQYF
TRBJ1-1 TRBV11-2 CASSPGDRSWHTEAFF
TRBJ2-3 TRBV20-1 CSARDASGSRDTQYF